These 31 T cell receptor beta chains were sequenced from one sample in a study of blood T cell repertoires in COVID-19. The method was immunoSEQ multiplex PCR; TCRdb's version includes in-frame clones alone and lacks a portion of them. This sample carries under 250,000 clones, 85% to 90% of them seen once, and the ten largest clones take less than 3%. Specimen: peripheral blood. These receptors came from a man younger than 40 with COVID-19, enrolled during active disease.

This clone came up once. The genes are TRBV30 and TRBJ1-1; D is possibly TRBD1 (6 bases). V was clipped by 3 bases and J by 0 bases, with 17 bases between them. CDR1 and CDR2 (germline): GTSNPN, SVGIG (reference sequence). The CDR3 spans 16 residues. The CDR3: CAWSGAAGAMNTEAFF. The DNA of the CDR3 is TGTGCCTGGAGCGGGGCAGCGGGGGCCATGAACACTGAAGCTTTCTTT.

The genes are TRBV7-3 and TRBJ1-3; D is ambiguous. CDR1 and CDR2 (germline): SGHTA, FQGTGA. CDR3 size: 13 residues. Trimming left V 5 bases short and J 0 bases short, with 5 bases between. The CDR3 DNA reads as TGTGCCAGCAGCCCGAGCTCTGGAAACACCATATATTTT. It translates to CASSPSSGNTIYF.

The rearrangement uses TRBV6-6 and TRBJ2-3; D possibly corresponds to TRBD1 (5 bases). This CDR3 spans 14 amino acids. The germline V gene encodes CDR1 MNHNY and CDR2 SVGAGI (reference sequence). V lost 5 bases and J lost 6, with 15 bases in between. Here the CDR3 DNA reads TGTGCCAGCAGTAGGGGTGGGGTTGTGGATACGCAGTATTTT. Translated: CASSRGGVVDTQYF.

The V call is TRBV5-6, the J call TRBJ1-5, with a tentative D call TRBD1 (6 bases). Deletions cut 7 bases from V and 4 bases from J, with 18 bases between. Per the germline V gene, CDR1 is SGHDT and CDR2 is YYEEEE. The CDR3 totals 15 residues. CDR3 region: CASSFRGGQNQPQHF. CDR3 bases: TGTGCCAGCTCCTTCAGGGGTGGGCAAAATCAGCCCCAGCATTTT.

This rearrangement joins TRBV28 to TRBJ1-5, with 9 bases identical to TRBD1. The CDR3 is 15 residues long. V lost 4 bases to trimming and J lost 2 bases; unmatched junction nucleotides: 3. The germline gives CDR1 MDHEN, CDR2 SYDVKM. The CDR3 here is CASSWDRVGNQPQHF. For the CDR3, the DNA is TGTGCCAGCAGTTGGGACAGGGTTGGCAATCAGCCCCAGCATTTT.

This chain links TRBV11-2 with TRBJ2-2, with 11 bases matching TRBD2. Germline CDR1 SGHAT, CDR2 FQNNGV. Unmatched junction bases numbered 4, after V lost 2 bases and J lost 5 bases. The CDR3 runs 16 residues. CDR3 region: CASSLRASGRTGELFF. The CDR3 nucleotides read TGTGCCAGCAGCTTACGGGCTAGCGGGAGGACCGGGGAGCTGTTTTTT.

This chain connects TRBV12-3 or TRBV12-4 to TRBJ1-4; D remains ambiguous. V was clipped by 7 bases and J by 8 bases, with 11 bases between them. The CDR3 covers 12 residues. CDR3 residues: CASNGGGEKLFF. The DNA of the CDR3 is TGTGCCAGCAATGGCGGTGGGGAAAAACTGTTTTTT.

The V and J genes are TRBV24-1 and TRBJ1-2; tentatively, D is TRBD1 (6 bases). Germline CDR1 is KGHDR and CDR2 is SFDVKD. Trimming pared 0 bases from V and 4 bases from J, leaving 14 bases between. The CDR3 is 16 residues long. CDR3 in amino acids: CATSDLGSQGLYGYTF. CDR3 sequence (DNA): TGTGCCACCAGTGATTTGGGTAGTCAGGGGCTCTATGGCTACACCTTC.

This clone was counted a single time. The chain joins TRBV12-3 or TRBV12-4 to TRBJ1-2; D not certain. The CDR3 sequence is 12 residues long. The germline V and J ends were trimmed by 9 bases and 2 bases, with 10 bases remaining between them. The CDR3, as DNA: TGTGCCAGTACGCGAGTGAACTATGGCTACACCTTC. This gives the protein CASTRVNYGYTF.

V is TRBV29-1 and J is TRBJ2-1; 8 positions match TRBD2. CDR3 length: 12 residues. Per the germline V gene, CDR1 is SQVTM and CDR2 is ANQGSEA. J was trimmed by 6 bases and V by 3 bases; bases with no gene match: 1. CDR3 region: CSVERGVNEQFF. CDR3 coding DNA: TGCAGCGTTGAGCGGGGGGTCAATGAGCAGTTCTTC.

The CDR3 loop reads CSASTAGQGVPFSGELFF. The CDR3 DNA follows: TGCAGTGCTAGTACGGCTGGACAGGGGGTACCGTTTTCCGGGGAGCTGTTTTTT. The V and J genes are TRBV20-1 and TRBJ2-2; TRBD1 matches at 10 bases. The V segment lost 3 bases and the J segment 6 bases; nucleotides outside the gene matches: 16. The CDR3 runs to 18 residues. Germline V gene lookup returns CDR1 DFQATT and CDR2 SNEGSKA (reference sequence).

This CDR3 is CASSIAPGGNQPQHF. CDR3 nucleotides: TGTGCCAGTAGTATAGCCCCCGGGGGCAATCAGCCCCAGCATTTT. This chain connects TRBV19 to TRBJ1-5; D call uncertain. Between the trimmed V and J ends, which lost 1 base and 2 bases, there was a span of 9 bases. The germline CDR1 and CDR2 sequences are LNHDA and SQIVND (reference sequence). The CDR3 is 15 residues long.

The V call is TRBV3-1 (or the pseudogene TRBV3-2), the J call TRBJ1-5; D perhaps matches TRBD1 (6 bases). V shed 6 bases and J shed 6 bases, with 12 bases lying between them. Germline V gene sequence: CDR1 LGHDT, CDR2 YNNKEL (reference sequence). The length of the CDR3 is 13 residues. CDR3 in amino acids: CASSLQGAQPQHF. The DNA for the CDR3 is TGTGCCAGCAGTCTACAGGGAGCTCAGCCCCAGCATTTT.

The chain has TRBV28 and TRBJ1-4, with D perhaps matching TRBD1 (6 bases). The germline gives CDR1 MDHEN, CDR2 SYDVKM. Trimming stripped 3 bases from V and 0 bases from J, with 17 bases between. The CDR3 runs 18 residues. The DNA of the CDR3 is TGTGCCAGCAGTTTCCATCAGGGGATAGGTGCAACTAATGAAAAACTGTTTTTT. Translated: CASSFHQGIGATNEKLFF. Filled out from reference TRBV28 and TRBJ1-4, the complete variable domain reads DVKVTQSSRYLVKRTGEKVFLECVQDMDHENMFWYRQDPGLGLRLIYFSYDVKMKEKGDIPEGYSVSREKKERFSLILESASTNQTSMYLCASSFHQGIGATNEKLFFGSGTQLSVL.

The V call is TRBV3-1 (or the pseudogene TRBV3-2), the J call TRBJ2-5; TRBD2 is a possible D gene (7 bases). V lost 2 bases, J lost 4 bases, and 11 bases lay in between. CDR3 size: 14 residues. Germline V CDR1 and CDR2: LGHDT, YNNKEL (reference sequence). CDR3 sequence reads: CASSQRGGRETQYF. For the CDR3, the DNA is TGTGCCAGCAGCCAAAGGGGGGGTCGAGAGACCCAGTACTTC.

The genes are TRBV6-5 and TRBJ1-2; 8 positions match TRBD1. CDR3 length: 15 residues. V shed 0 bases, J shed 4 bases, and the junction held 4 bases outside the gene matches. Germline CDR1 is MNHEY and CDR2 is SVGAGI. The CDR3 DNA is TGTGCCAGCAGTTACTCGGGGACAGGCTTCTATGGCTACACCTTC. This codes for CASSYSGTGFYGYTF.

This clone was recorded many times. The gene calls are TRBV7-2 and TRBJ1-5, with 7 bases identical to TRBD1. V lost 3 bases to trimming and J lost 3 bases; unmatched junction nucleotides: 8. The CDR3 runs to 16 residues. Germline CDR1 SGHTA, CDR2 FQGNSA. CDR3 coding DNA: TGTGCCAGCAGCTTCTACGGGACAGCGAACAATCAGCCCCAGCATTTT. This sequence encodes CASSFYGTANNQPQHF.

V gene TRBV18 combines with J gene TRBJ2-7; 12 bases agree with TRBD1. The CDR3 loop spans 16 amino acids. Germline assignment: CDR1 KGHSH and CDR2 LQKENI. With V trimmed by 3 bases and J by 5 bases, 8 bases remained unmatched. CDR3 sequence: CASSPGTGGFGNEQYF. The CDR3 coding sequence is TGTGCCAGCTCACCCGGGACAGGGGGCTTTGGAAACGAGCAGTACTTC.

V is TRBV11-2 and J is TRBJ2-3; the match to TRBD1 covers 9 bases. Germline V CDR1 and CDR2: SGHAT, FQNNGV. Losses at the gene ends were 8 bases for V and 4 bases for J; bases not matched to a gene: 7. The CDR3 totals 14 residues. CDR3 in amino acids: CASGTGQGSDTQYF. The CDR3 DNA reads TGTGCCAGCGGGACGGGACAGGGCTCAGATACGCAGTATTTT.

The gene calls are TRBV7-2 and TRBJ2-7; TRBD2 aligns across 10 bases. V lost 5 bases to trimming and J lost 1 base; unmatched junction nucleotides: 2. Germline V gene lookup returns CDR1 SGHTA and CDR2 FQGNSA. The CDR3 has 14 residues. CDR3 loop: CASSALAGSYEQYF. CDR3 bases: TGTGCCAGCAGCGCACTAGCGGGGTCCTACGAGCAGTACTTC.

This rearrangement joins TRBV4-2 to TRBJ2-5; possible D gene TRBD2, 6 bases. This CDR3 has 14 residues. Germline V gene data show CDR1 as LGHNA and CDR2 as YNFKEQ. V was cut by 1 base and J by 5 bases, with 11 bases left in between. The CDR3 loop is CASSQGTGVETQYF. CDR3 bases: TGTGCCAGCAGCCAAGGGACGGGGGTGGAGACCCAGTACTTC.

The CDR3 here is CASSQDLGGSTGELFF. DNA of the CDR3: TGCGCCAGCAGCCAAGATCTAGGCGGGAGTACCGGGGAGCTGTTTTTT. This chain links TRBV4-3 with TRBJ2-2, with TRBD2 matching over 7 bases. CDR1 and CDR2 from the germline V gene are LGHNA and YSLEER. The CDR3 has 16 amino acids. Unmatched junction bases numbered 6, after V lost 0 bases and J lost 5 bases.

The chain is built from TRBV7-2 and TRBJ1-4; weak D call: TRBD1 (5 bases). V lost 3 bases and J lost 5, with 10 bases in between. CDR3 size: 14 residues. Germline V gene data show CDR1 as SGHTA and CDR2 as FQGNSA. CDR3: CASSFQGGNEKLFF. CDR3 nucleotides: TGTGCCAGCAGCTTCCAGGGTGGGAATGAAAAACTGTTTTTT.

The chain links TRBV4-1 to TRBJ2-7; 8 bases agree with TRBD1. There are 18 residues in the CDR3. CDR1 is MGHRA and CDR2 is YSYEKL in the germline V gene. The V segment lost 1 base and the J segment 6 bases; nucleotides outside the gene matches: 17. The CDR3 coding sequence is TGCGCCAGCAGCCAAGGCTGGGGCCAGGGGGCGCGTAATCCCGAGCAGTACTTC. Encoded protein: CASSQGWGQGARNPEQYF.

This chain connects TRBV9 to TRBJ1-1; maybe TRBD1 (6 bases). Trimming cost V 3 bases and J 4 bases, with 13 bases left between them. The CDR3 length is 14 residues. Germline values: CDR1 SGDLS, CDR2 YYNGEE. Written as DNA, the CDR3 is TGTGCCAGCAGCGCCGGACAGAAGGGCACTGAAGCTTTCTTT. Translating gives CASSAGQKGTEAFF. The full variable domain, in which reference TRBV9 and TRBJ1-1 provide the parts outside the CDR3, is DSGVTQTPKHLITATGQRVTLRCSPRSGDLSVYWYQQSLDQGLQFLIQYYNGEERAKGNILERFSAQQFPDLHSELNLSSLELGDSALYFCASSAGQKGTEAFFGQGTRLTVV.

This chain connects TRBV2 to TRBJ1-2, with D uncertain. The CDR3 runs to 14 residues. CDR1 and CDR2 from the germline V gene are SNHLY and FYNNEI. The ends were cut back, 4 bases at V and 4 bases at J, with 13 bases in the middle. The CDR3 DNA sequence: TGTGCCAGCAGTGTCGAGTTAGTTGCCTATGGCTACACCTTC. Amino acid sequence: CASSVELVAYGYTF.

This clone was found once. The rearrangement links TRBV10-3 to TRBJ2-1; TRBD1 is a possible D gene (6 bases). The V and J ends lost 6 bases and 12 bases respectively, with 18 bases between them. CDR1 ENHRY and CDR2 SYGVKD come from the germline V gene. The CDR3 extends over 13 amino acids. The CDR3 nucleotides are TGTGCCATCAGCTCAAGTACAGGGCAAGCGCAGTTCTTC. Amino acids: CAISSSTGQAQFF.

This clone has just one count. The chain joins TRBV15 to TRBJ2-3; 12 positions match TRBD1. The CDR3 consists of 18 residues. Per germline, CDR1 LNHNV and CDR2 YYDKDF (reference sequence). V shed 0 bases, J shed 7 bases, and the junction held 11 bases outside the gene matches. CDR3 amino acids: CATSRDQRGQGAFHTQYF. In DNA, the CDR3 is TGTGCCACCAGCAGAGATCAACGGGGACAGGGGGCTTTCCATACGCAGTATTTT.

With respect to this clone: A junction boundary mismatches the germline segment, possibly from a read error. The chain has TRBV4-3 and TRBJ1-6; 7 bases map to TRBD1. CDR1 LGHNA and CDR2 YSLEER come from the germline V gene. This CDR3 has 13 residues. Here the CDR3 reads CASSQDRLPGGYF. The CDR3 DNA follows: TGCGCCAGCAGCCAAGATAGGTTGCCAGGGGGATACTTT.

The V and J genes are TRBV4-3 and TRBJ1-4, with D perhaps matching TRBD1 (6 bases). There are 18 residues in the CDR3. V was cut by 0 bases and J by 8 bases, with 22 bases left in between. The germline CDR1 and CDR2 sequences are LGHNA and YSLEER. CDR3 loop: CASSQEGGGRGSTEKLFF. The CDR3, as DNA: TGCGCCAGCAGCCAAGAAGGCGGGGGGCGCGGGAGTACGGAAAAACTGTTTTTT.

The rearrangement joins TRBV3-1 (or the pseudogene TRBV3-2) to TRBJ2-7; 7 nucleotides match TRBD1. The CDR3 runs to 15 residues. The ends lost 2 bases at V and 2 bases at J; junction bases unmatched: 6. Germline-derived CDR1 and CDR2 are LGHDT and YNNKEL (reference sequence). Here the CDR3 DNA reads TGTGCCAGCAGCCAATTGTCAGGGGGTGCCTACGAGCAGTACTTC. Amino acids: CASSQLSGGAYEQYF.